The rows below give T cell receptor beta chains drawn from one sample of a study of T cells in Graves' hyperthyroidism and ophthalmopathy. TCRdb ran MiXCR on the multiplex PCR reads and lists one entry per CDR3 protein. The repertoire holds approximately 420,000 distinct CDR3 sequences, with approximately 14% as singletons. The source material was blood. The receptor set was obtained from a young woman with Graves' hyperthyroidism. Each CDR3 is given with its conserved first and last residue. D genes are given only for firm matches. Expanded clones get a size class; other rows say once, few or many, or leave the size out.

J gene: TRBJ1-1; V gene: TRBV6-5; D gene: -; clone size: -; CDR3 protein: CASSSETGGNTEAFF; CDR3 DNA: TGTGCCAGCAGTTCCGAAACCGGCGGAAACACTGAAGCTTTCTTT
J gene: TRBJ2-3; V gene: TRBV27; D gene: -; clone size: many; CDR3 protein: CASSFRSVSTDTQYF; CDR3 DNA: TGTGCCAGCAGTTTCAGGTCCGTGTCTACAGATACGCAGTATTTT
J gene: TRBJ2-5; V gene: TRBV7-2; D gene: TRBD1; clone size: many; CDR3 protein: CASSRTGGFETQYF; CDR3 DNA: TGTGCCAGCAGCCGGACAGGGGGCTTTGAGACCCAGTACTTC
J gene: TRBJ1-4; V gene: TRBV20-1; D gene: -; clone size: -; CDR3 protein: CSASGMEATNEKLFF; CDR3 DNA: TGCAGTGCTAGCGGGATGGAGGCAACTAATGAAAAACTGTTTTTT
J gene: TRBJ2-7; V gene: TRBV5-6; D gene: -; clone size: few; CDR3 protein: CASSPDLKVHEQYF; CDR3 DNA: TGTGCCAGCAGTCCGGACTTAAAAGTCCACGAGCAGTACTTC
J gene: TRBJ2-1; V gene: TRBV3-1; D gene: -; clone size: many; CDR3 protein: CASSQDHGIGPNEQFF; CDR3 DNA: TGTGCCAGCAGCCAAGATCATGGGATTGGGCCCAATGAGCAGTTCTTC
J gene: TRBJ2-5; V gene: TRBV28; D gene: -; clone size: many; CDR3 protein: CASTAVGTGTETQYF; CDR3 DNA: TGTGCCAGCACCGCTGTCGGGACTGGAACAGAGACCCAGTACTTC
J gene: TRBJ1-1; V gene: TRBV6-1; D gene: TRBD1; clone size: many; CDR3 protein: CASTPQGARGRNTEAFF; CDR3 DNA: TGTGCCAGCACACCACAGGGGGCGCGGGGCAGGAACACTGAAGCTTTCTTT
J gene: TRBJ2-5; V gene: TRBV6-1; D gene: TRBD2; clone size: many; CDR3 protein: CASSWTSGSVQETQYF; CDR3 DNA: TGTGCCAGCAGTTGGACTAGCGGGAGCGTCCAAGAGACCCAGTACTTC
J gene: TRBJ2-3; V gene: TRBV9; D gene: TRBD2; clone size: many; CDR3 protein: CASSVGAGRSTDTQYF; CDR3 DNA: TGTGCCAGCAGCGTAGGAGCGGGACGGAGCACAGATACGCAGTATTTT
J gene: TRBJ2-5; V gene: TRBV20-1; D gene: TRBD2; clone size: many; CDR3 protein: CSASRTSGQETQYF; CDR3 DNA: TGCAGTGCTTCCCGGACTAGCGGCCAAGAGACCCAGTACTTC
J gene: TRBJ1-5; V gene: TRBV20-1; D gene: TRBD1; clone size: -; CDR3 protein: CSAEQGRGNQPQHF; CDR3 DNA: TGCAGTGCCGAACAGGGGAGAGGCAATCAGCCCCAGCATTTT
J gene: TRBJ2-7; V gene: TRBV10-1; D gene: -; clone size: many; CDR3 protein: CAINPFGRDIVAYEQYF; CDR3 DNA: TGCGCCATCAACCCTTTTGGACGAGATATCGTAGCCTACGAGCAGTACTTC
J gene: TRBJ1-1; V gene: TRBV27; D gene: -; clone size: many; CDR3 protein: CASSLDGHTNTEAFF; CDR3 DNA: TGTGCCAGCAGTTTAGACGGGCATACGAACACTGAAGCTTTCTTT
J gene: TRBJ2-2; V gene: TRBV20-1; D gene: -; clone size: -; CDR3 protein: CSARDSRGLNTGELFF; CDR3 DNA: TGCAGTGCTAGAGATTCGAGGGGCCTTAACACCGGGGAGCTGTTTTTT
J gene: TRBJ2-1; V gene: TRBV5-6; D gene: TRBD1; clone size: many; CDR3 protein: CASSLGDRGLNEQFF; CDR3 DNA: TGTGCCAGCAGCTTAGGGGACAGGGGGCTTAATGAGCAGTTCTTC
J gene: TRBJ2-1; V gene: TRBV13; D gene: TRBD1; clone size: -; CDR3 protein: CASSYRLSPGGYNEQLF; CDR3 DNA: TGTGCCAGCAGCTACCGACTGTCTCCAGGGGGCTACAATGAGCAGCTCTTC
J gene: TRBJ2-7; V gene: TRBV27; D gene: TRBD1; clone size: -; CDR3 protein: CASSRRDRVTEQYF; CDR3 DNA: TGTGCCAGCAGTCGGCGGGACAGGGTCACCGAGCAGTACTTC
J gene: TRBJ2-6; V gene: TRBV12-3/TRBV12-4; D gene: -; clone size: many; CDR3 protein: CASRGSQFAGANVLTF; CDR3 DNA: TGTGCCAGCAGGGGGTCACAGTTCGCTGGGGCCAACGTCCTGACTTTC
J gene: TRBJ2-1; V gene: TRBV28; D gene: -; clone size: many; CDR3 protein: CASSFPRGPAGRNEQFF; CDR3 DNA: TGTGCCAGCAGTTTTCCGCGAGGGCCGGCGGGCAGAAATGAGCAGTTCTTC
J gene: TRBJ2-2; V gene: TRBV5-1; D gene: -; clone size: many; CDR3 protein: CASSPSTSYGELFF; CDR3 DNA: TGCGCCAGCAGCCCTTCAACTAGTTACGGGGAGCTGTTTTTT
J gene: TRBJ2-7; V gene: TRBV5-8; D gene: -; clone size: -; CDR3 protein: CASSLKGKYEQYF; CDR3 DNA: TGTGCCAGCAGCTTGAAGGGGAAATACGAGCAGTACTTC
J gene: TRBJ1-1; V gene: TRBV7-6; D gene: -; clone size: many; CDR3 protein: CASRSGENTEAFF; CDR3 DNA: TGTGCCAGCAGATCAGGGGAGAACACTGAAGCTTTCTTT
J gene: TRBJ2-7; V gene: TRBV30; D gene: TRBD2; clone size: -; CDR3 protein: CAWSRAGGFTYEQYF; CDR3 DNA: TGTGCCTGGAGTAGAGCGGGAGGTTTTACCTACGAGCAGTACTTC
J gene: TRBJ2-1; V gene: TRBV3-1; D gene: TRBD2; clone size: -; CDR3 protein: CASSQDGRTSGRNEQFF; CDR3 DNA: TGTGCCAGCAGCCAAGATGGGCGAACTAGCGGGAGGAATGAGCAGTTCTTC
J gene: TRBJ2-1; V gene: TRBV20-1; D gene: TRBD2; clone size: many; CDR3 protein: CSARTAGEGEQFF; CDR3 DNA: TGCAGTGCTAGAACAGCGGGAGAGGGTGAGCAGTTCTTC
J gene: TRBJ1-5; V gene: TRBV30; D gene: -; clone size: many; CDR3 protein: CAWSGAGDQPQHF; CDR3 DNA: TGTGCCTGGAGTGGGGCAGGGGATCAGCCCCAGCATTTT
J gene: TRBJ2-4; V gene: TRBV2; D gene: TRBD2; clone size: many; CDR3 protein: CASSERSGRAKNIQYF; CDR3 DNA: TGTGCCAGCAGTGAACGGAGCGGGAGGGCAAAAAACATTCAGTACTTC
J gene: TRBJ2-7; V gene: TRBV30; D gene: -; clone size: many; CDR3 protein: CAWRGSAYEQYF; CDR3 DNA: TGTGCCTGGAGGGGGAGCGCCTACGAGCAGTACTTC
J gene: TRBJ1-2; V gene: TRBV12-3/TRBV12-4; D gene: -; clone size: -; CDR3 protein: CASSLAHGGSGYTF; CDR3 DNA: TGTGCCAGCAGTTTAGCGCACGGGGGCTCTGGCTACACCTTC
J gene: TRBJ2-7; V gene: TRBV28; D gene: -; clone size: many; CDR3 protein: CASSLYSGSSYEQYF; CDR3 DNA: TGTGCCAGCAGTTTATATAGTGGGAGCTCCTACGAGCAGTACTTC
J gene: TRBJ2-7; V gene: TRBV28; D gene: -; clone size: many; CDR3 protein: CASSFSPYEQYF; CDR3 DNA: TGTGCCAGCAGTTTCAGCCCCTACGAGCAGTACTTC
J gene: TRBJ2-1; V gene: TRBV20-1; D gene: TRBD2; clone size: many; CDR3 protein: CSALPSSGYNEQFF; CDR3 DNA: TGCAGTGCACTCCCCTCTAGCGGATACAATGAGCAGTTCTTC
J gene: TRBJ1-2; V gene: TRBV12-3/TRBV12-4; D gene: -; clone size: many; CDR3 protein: CASSLRVSDGYTF; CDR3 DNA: TGTGCCAGCAGTTTAAGGGTTTCCGACGGCTACACCTTC
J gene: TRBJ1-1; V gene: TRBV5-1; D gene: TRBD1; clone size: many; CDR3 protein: CASSDRGPEAFF; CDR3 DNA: TGCGCCAGCAGCGACAGGGGTCCTGAAGCTTTCTTT
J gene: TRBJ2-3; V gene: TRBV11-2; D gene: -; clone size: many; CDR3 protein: CASSLDQGATDTQYF; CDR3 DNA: TGTGCCAGCAGCTTAGATCAGGGAGCCACAGATACGCAGTATTTT
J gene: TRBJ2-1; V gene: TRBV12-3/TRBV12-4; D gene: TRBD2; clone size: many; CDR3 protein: CASSLAGGSRNEQFF; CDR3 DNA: TGTGCCAGCAGTTTGGCGGGAGGGTCTAGGAATGAGCAGTTCTTC
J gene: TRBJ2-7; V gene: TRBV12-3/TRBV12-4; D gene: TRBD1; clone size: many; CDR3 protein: CASSLDREYEQYF; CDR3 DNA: TGCGCCAGCAGCTTGGACAGGGAGTACGAGCAGTACTTC
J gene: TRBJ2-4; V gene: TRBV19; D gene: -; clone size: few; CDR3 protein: CASSVRRGPNIQYF; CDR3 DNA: TGTGCCAGTAGTGTTAGACGGGGGCCGAACATTCAGTACTTC
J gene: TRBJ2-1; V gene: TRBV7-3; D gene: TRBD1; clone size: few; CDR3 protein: CASSLNGRGLRNEQFF; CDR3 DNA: TGTGCCAGCAGCTTAAATGGCAGGGGGCTTCGGAATGAGCAGTTCTTC
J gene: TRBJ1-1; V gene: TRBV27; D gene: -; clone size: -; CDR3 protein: CASSFTAGETEAFF; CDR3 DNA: TGTGCCAGCAGTTTCACCGCAGGGGAGACTGAAGCTTTCTTT
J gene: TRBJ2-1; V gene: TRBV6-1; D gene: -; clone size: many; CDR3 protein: CASSERLNEQFF; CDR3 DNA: TGTGCCAGCAGTGAGCGTCTAAATGAGCAGTTCTTC
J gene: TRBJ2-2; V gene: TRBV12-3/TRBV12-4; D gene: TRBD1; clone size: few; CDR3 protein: CASSPGTAGELFF; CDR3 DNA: TGTGCCAGCAGTCCCGGGACAGCCGGGGAGCTGTTTTTT
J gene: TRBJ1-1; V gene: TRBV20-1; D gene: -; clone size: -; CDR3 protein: CSASSSGQNTEAFF; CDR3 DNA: TGCAGTGCCAGCAGTTCCGGACAGAACACTGAAGCTTTCTTT
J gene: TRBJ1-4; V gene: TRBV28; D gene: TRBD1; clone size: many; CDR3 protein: CASRRDRTNEKLFF; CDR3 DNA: TGTGCCAGCAGAAGGGACAGGACTAATGAAAAACTGTTTTTT
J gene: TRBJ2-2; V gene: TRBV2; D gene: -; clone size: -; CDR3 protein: CASSMWTATGELFF; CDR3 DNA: TGTGCCAGCAGTATGTGGACAGCCACCGGGGAGCTGTTTTTT
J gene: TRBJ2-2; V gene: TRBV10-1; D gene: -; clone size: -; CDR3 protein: CASSVQLGTGELFF; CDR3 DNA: TGCGCCAGCAGTGTCCAGTTGGGCACCGGGGAGCTGTTTTTT
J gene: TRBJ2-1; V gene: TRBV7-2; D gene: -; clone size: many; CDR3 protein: CASSLALSEQFF; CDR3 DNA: TGTGCCAGCAGCTTAGCCCTCTCTGAGCAGTTCTTC
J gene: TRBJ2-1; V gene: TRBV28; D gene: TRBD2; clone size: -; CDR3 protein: CASSFMLAGGNEQFF; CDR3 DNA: TGTGCCAGCAGTTTCATGCTAGCGGGAGGCAATGAGCAGTTCTTC
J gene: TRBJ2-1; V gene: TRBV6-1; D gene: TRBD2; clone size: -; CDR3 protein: CASSELAGEYNEQFF; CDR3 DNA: TGTGCCAGCAGTGAATTAGCGGGAGAATACAATGAGCAGTTCTTC
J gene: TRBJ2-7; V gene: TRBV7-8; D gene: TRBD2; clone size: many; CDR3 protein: CASSLPGLAGVSEQYF; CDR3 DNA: TGTGCCAGCAGCTTACCCGGACTAGCGGGAGTGAGTGAGCAGTACTTC
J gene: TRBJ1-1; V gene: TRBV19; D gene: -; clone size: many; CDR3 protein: CASSIALGNTEAFF; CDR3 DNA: TGTGCCAGTAGTATAGCTCTCGGGAACACTGAAGCTTTCTTT
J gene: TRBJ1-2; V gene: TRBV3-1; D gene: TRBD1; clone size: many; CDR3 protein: CASSQEGGSYGYTF; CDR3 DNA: TGTGCCAGCAGCCAAGAAGGGGGCAGCTATGGCTACACCTTC